This TCR beta chain was obtained from a study of radiotherapy plus CTLA-4 blockade in lung cancer. The repertoire was sequenced with immunoSEQ multiplex PCR; TCRdb's copy has only in-frame clones and lacks some. The sample contains 40,000 to 50,000 clones, around four fifths of which appear only once. Study outcomes and limitations: In blood, after radiotherapy plus ipilimumab, tumor-derived TCR clones expanded.

Germline V CDR1 and CDR2: SNHLY, FYNNEI. The V gene lost 6 bases and the J gene lost 7 bases, with 11 bases spanning the gap. This CDR3 spans 12 amino acids. A word on this clone: Its antigen is as yet unknown.

The specimen comprised peripheral blood, sampled from a patient treated with radiotherapy plus ipilimumab. The clonotype comes from a human donor with non-small cell lung cancer who had stable disease on radiotherapy plus ipilimumab. The V and J genes are TRBV2 and TRBJ2-3, with TRBD1 as a possible D gene (6 bases). The CDR3 reads CASSSGANTQYF. In DNA, the CDR3 is TGTGCCAGCAGCTCAGGGGCAAATACGCAGTATTTT.